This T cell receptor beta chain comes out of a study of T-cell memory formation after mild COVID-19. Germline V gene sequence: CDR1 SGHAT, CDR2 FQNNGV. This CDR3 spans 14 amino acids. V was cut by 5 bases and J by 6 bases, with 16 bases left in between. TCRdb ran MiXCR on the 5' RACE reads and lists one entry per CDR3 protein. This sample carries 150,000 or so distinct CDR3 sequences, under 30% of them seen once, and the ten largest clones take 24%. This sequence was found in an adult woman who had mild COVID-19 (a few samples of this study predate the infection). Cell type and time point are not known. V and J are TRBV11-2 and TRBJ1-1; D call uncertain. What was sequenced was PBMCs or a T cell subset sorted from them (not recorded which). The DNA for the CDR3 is TGTGCCAGCAGCGACCAAAGGGAGTGGCCTGAAGCTTTCTTT. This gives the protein CASSDQREWPEAFF.